The next 9 T cell receptor beta chains were all read from a single sample in a study of cytomegalovirus exposure and HLA in healthy donors. The PCR made use of 60 Vbeta and 13 Jbeta primers. Only in-frame clones appear in the TCRdb table, and some are missing; sequencing was by immunoSEQ multiplex PCR. The sample shows about 140,000 clones, approximately 78% of them seen only once. The specimen sequenced was PBMCs. These receptors originate from a woman aged 40 to 50 in good health and CMV-seropositive.

This rearrangement joins TRBV5-3 to TRBJ2-3, with unresolved D. TRBV5-3 is an ORF; its function is uncertain. The CDR3 runs to 15 residues. The V end lost 2 bases, the J end lost 2 bases, and 12 bases lay between the germline ends. The CDR3 sequence is CARSFGQEFTDTQYF. DNA of the CDR3: TGTGCCAGAAGCTTTGGTCAGGAATTCACAGATACGCAGTATTTT.

This chain uses TRBV5-1 with TRBJ2-3, with 9 positions matching TRBD2. The length of the CDR3 is 16 residues. Germline V gives CDR1 SGHRS, CDR2 YFSETQ. V was clipped by 4 bases and J by 2 bases; unmatched bases: 8. The CDR3, as DNA: TGCGCCAGCAGCGGATCTAGCGGGACCTTCACAGATACGCAGTATTTT. Amino acids: CASSGSSGTFTDTQYF.

The table lists this clone with a few counts. The gene calls are TRBV30 and TRBJ1-6; no definite D call. CDR1 GTSNPN and CDR2 SVGIG come from the germline V gene (reference sequence). The V end was cut by 4 bases, the J end by 9 bases, with 13 bases between. The CDR3 spans 13 residues. The CDR3 spells CAWISGNGSPLHF. Here the CDR3 DNA reads TGTGCCTGGATTTCCGGGAATGGTTCACCCCTCCACTTT.

The J gene is TRBJ2-3, the V gene TRBV7-2; D might be TRBD2 (6 bases). Per the germline V gene, CDR1 is SGHTA and CDR2 is FQGNSA. This CDR3 contains 15 residues. V was clipped by 1 base and J by 4 bases, with 12 bases between them. The CDR3 sequence is CASSLGGVFADTQYF. CDR3 DNA: TGTGCCAGCAGCTTAGGGGGGGTTTTCGCAGATACGCAGTATTTT.

This clone was picked up one time. The chain is built from TRBV5-6 and TRBJ1-5; D may be TRBD1 (6 bases). V lost 4 bases to trimming and J lost 3 bases, with 17 bases between them. CDR3 length equals 16 residues. Germline CDR1 SGHDT, CDR2 YYEEEE. This CDR3 is CASSAGIDRFNQPQHF. The CDR3, as DNA: TGTGCCAGCAGCGCCGGTATTGACAGGTTCAATCAGCCCCAGCATTTT.

The CDR3 bases are TGCGCCAGCAGCTTGGAGGGAGGAAAGGCCGGGGAGCTGTTTTTT. This sequence encodes CASSLEGGKAGELFF. J is TRBJ2-2 and V is TRBV5-1; D possibly corresponds to TRBD2 (6 bases). This CDR3 comprises 15 residues. V was trimmed by 0 bases and J by 6 bases, leaving 12 bases between them. Per germline, CDR1 SGHRS and CDR2 YFSETQ.

This clone showed up just once. The chain recombines TRBV10-3 with TRBJ2-7, with D unresolved. CDR3 size: 13 residues. Between the trimmed V and J ends, which lost 2 bases and 4 bases, there was a span of 9 bases. From germline, CDR1 is ENHRY and CDR2 SYGVKD. The CDR3, as DNA: TGTGCCATCAGTGAGAACATCTTATACGAGCAGTACTTC. Protein sequence: CAISENILYEQYF.

The chain employs TRBV6-1 and TRBJ2-7; 7 bases line up with TRBD2. The length of the CDR3 is 12 residues. Trimming at V came to 7 bases and at J to 4 bases, leaving 4 bases not matched to a gene. Germline loops: CDR1 MNHNS, CDR2 SASEGT. DNA of the CDR3: TGTGCCAGCACGGGAGGAATGTACGAGCAGTACTTC. Its translation is CASTGGMYEQYF.

V gene TRBV30 combines with J gene TRBJ1-4; D is possibly TRBD1 (6 bases). Germline CDR1 is GTSNPN and CDR2 is SVGIG (reference sequence). The V end was cut by 0 bases, the J end by 6 bases, with 14 bases between. The CDR3 runs 15 residues. CDR3 residues: CAWSVPTGGYEKLFF. Written as DNA, the CDR3 is TGTGCCTGGAGTGTCCCGACAGGAGGATATGAAAAACTGTTTTTT.